This entry is about one T cell receptor beta chain. Measured with immunoSEQ multiplex PCR; TCRdb has only the in-frame clones, and not every one. The sample includes approximately 350,000 clones, around 87% of them seen just once. This sample was taken from a study of blood T cell repertoires in COVID-19. The CDR3 length is 12 residues. V trimming: 5 bases; J trimming: 7 bases; junction bases outside the gene matches: 3. This receptor was obtained from a woman aged 50 to 60 with COVID-19, enrolled during active disease. The specimen sequenced was peripheral blood. The rearrangement joins TRBV12-3 or TRBV12-4 to TRBJ1-2, with TRBD1 matching 8 bases. CDR3 DNA sequence: TGTGCCAGCAGTGTCGACAGGGGTGGCTACACCTTC. Translating it yields CASSVDRGGYTF.